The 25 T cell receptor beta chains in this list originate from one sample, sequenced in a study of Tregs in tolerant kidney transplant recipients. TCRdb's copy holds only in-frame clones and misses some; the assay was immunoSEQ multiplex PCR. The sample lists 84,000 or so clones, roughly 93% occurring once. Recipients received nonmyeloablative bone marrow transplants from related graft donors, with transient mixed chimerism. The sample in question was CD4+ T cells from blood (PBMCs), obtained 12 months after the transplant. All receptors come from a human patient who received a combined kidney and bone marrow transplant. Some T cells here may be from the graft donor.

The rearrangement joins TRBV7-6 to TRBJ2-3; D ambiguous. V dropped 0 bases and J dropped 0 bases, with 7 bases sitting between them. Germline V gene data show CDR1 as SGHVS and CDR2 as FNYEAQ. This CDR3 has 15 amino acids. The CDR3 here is CASSLARRSTDTQYF. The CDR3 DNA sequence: TGTGCCAGCAGCTTAGCTCGGAGAAGCACAGATACGCAGTATTTT. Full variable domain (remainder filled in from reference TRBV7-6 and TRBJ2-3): GAGVSQSPRYKVTKRGQDVALRCDPISGHVSLYWYRQALGQGPEFLTYFNYEAQQDKSGLPNDRFSAERPEGSISTLTIQRTEQRDSAMYRCASSLARRSTDTQYFGPGTRLTVL.

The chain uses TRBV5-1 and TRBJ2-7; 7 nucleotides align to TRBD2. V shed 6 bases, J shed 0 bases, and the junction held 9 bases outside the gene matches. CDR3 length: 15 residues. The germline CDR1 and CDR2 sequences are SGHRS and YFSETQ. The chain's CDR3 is CASTEERGISYEQYF. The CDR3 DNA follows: TGCGCCAGCACCGAAGAGCGGGGTATCTCCTACGAGCAGTACTTC.

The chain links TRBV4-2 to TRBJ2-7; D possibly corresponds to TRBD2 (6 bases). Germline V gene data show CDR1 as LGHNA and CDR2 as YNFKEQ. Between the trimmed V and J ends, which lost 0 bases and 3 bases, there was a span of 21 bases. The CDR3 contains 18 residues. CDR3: CASSQEPRFRGRGYEQYF. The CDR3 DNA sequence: TGTGCCAGCAGCCAAGAACCGCGCTTCCGGGGGAGAGGCTACGAGCAGTACTTC.

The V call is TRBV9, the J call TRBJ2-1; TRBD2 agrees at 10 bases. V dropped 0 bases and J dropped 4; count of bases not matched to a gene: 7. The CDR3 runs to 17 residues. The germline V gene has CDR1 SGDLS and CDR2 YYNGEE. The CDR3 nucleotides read TGTGCCAGCAGCGTAGCAGGTAGCGGGGGGCCGTACAATGAGCAGTTCTTC. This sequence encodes CASSVAGSGGPYNEQFF.

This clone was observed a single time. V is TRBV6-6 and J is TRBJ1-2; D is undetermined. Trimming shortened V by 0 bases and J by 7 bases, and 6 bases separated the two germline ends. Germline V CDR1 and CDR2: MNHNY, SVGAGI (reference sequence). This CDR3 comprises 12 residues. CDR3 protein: CASSYSLSGYTF. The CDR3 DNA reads TGTGCCAGCAGTTACTCTCTTTCTGGCTACACCTTC.

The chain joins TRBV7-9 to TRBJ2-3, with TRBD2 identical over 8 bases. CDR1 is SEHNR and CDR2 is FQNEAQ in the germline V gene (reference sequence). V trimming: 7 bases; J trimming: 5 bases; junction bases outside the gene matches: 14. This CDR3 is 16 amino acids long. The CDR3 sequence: CASNPMWRGEGDTQYF. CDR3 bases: TGTGCCAGCAACCCTATGTGGCGGGGGGAAGGAGATACGCAGTATTTT.

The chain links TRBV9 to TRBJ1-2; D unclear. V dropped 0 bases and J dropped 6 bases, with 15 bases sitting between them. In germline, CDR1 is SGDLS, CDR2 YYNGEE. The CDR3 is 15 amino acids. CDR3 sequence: CASSVVLEVDHGYTF. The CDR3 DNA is TGTGCCAGCAGCGTAGTTTTGGAGGTAGATCATGGCTACACCTTC.

This CDR3 reads CASSLDRMGTAGAFF. The DNA for the CDR3 is TGTGCCAGCAGCTTAGATCGGATGGGGACAGCCGGGGCTTTCTTT. The V call is TRBV11-2, the J call TRBJ1-1; 7 bases fit TRBD1. The J segment lost 11 bases and the V segment lost 0 bases, leaving 12 bases of the junction unmatched. The CDR3 sequence is 15 residues long. Germline lookup yields CDR1 SGHAT and CDR2 FQNNGV.

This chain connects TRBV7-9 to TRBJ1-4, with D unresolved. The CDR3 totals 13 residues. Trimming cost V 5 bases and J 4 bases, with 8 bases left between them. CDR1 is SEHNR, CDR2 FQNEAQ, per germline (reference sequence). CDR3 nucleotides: TGTGCCAGCAGCCAAACACATAATGAAAAACTGTTTTTT. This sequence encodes CASSQTHNEKLFF.

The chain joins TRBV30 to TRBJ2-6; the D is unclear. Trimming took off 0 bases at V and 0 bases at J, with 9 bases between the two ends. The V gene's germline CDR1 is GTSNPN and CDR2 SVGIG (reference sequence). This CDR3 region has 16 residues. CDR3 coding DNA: TGTGCCTGGAGTGTCAGGTTTAGCTCTGGGGCCAACGTCCTGACTTTC. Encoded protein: CAWSVRFSSGANVLTF.

CDR3 bases: TGTGCCTGGAGTGTAGGGGGGGATCAGCCCCAGCATTTT. Translated: CAWSVGGDQPQHF. This chain joins TRBV30 and TRBJ1-5; TRBD1 might be the D (6 bases). The CDR3 is made up of 13 amino acids. V lost 0 bases to trimming and J lost 5 bases, with 8 bases between them. Germline CDR1 and CDR2: GTSNPN and SVGIG (reference sequence).

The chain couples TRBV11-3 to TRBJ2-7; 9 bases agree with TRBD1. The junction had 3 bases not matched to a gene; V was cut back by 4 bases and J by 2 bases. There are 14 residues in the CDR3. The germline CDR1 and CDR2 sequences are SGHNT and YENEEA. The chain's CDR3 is CASSSRQGAYEQYF. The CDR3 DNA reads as TGTGCCAGCAGCTCCCGACAGGGGGCCTACGAGCAGTACTTC.

For the CDR3, the DNA is TGTGCCAGCAGCCGGGTGGGACAGGGGGTAACAGATACGCAGTATTTT. It is translated as CASSRVGQGVTDTQYF. The chain combines TRBV11-1 with TRBJ2-3, with 11 nucleotides matching TRBD1. CDR3 length: 16 amino acids. Germline lookup yields CDR1 SGHAT and CDR2 FQDESV (reference sequence). After removal of 5 bases from V and 3 bases from J, the junction contained 7 bases not matched to a gene. Full variable domain (outside the CDR3, taken from reference TRBV11-1 and TRBJ2-3): EAEVAQSPRYKITEKSQAVAFWCDPISGHATLYWYRQILGQGPELLVQFQDESVVDDSQLPKDRFSAERLKGVDSTLKIQPAELGDSAMYLCASSRVGQGVTDTQYFGPGTRLTVL.

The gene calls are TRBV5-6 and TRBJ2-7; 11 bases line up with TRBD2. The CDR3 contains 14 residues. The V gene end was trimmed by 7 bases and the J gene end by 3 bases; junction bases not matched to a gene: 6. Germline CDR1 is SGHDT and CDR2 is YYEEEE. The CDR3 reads CASYRTSGRYEQYF. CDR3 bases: TGTGCCAGCTACCGGACTAGCGGGCGCTACGAGCAGTACTTC.

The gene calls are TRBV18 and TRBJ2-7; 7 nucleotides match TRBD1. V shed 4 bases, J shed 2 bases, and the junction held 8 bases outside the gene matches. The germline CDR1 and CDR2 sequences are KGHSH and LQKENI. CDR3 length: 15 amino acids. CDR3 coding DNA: TGTGCCAGCTCACTTACCGGGACAGCCCCCTACGAGCAGTACTTC. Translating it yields CASSLTGTAPYEQYF.

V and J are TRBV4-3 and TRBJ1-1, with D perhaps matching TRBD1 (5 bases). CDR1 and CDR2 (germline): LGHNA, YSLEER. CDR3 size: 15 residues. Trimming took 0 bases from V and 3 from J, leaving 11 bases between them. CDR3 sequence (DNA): TGCGCCAGCAGCCAAGATTGGGGAGGGGACACTGAAGCTTTCTTT. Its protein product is CASSQDWGGDTEAFF.

The chain's CDR3 is CASSQDRGLGTSTDTQYF. CDR3 sequence (DNA): TGCGCCAGCAGCCAAGACCGAGGGCTGGGAACTAGCACAGATACGCAGTATTTT. The chain couples TRBV4-1 to TRBJ2-3, with TRBD2 as a possible D gene (5 bases). Germline loops: CDR1 MGHRA, CDR2 YSYEKL. The V gene lost 0 bases and the J gene lost 0 bases, with 16 bases spanning the gap. The CDR3 runs 18 residues.

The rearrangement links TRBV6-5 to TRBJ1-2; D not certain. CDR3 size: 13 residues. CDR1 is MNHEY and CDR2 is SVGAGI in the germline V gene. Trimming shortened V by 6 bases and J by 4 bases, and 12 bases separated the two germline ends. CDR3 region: CASSRVYTYGYTF. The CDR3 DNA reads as TGTGCCAGCAGCCGAGTTTATACCTATGGCTACACCTTC.

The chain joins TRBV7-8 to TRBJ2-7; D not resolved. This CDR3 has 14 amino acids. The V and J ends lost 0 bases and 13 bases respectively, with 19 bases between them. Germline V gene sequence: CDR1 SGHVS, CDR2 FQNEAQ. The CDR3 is CASSLAIPRGGGYF. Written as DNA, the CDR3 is TGTGCCAGCAGCTTAGCGATACCGCGCGGCGGCGGATACTTC.

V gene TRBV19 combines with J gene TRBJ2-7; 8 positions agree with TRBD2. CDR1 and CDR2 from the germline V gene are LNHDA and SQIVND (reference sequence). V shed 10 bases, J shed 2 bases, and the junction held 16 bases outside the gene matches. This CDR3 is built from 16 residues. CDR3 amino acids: CATTRAARGGPYEQYF. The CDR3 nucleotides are TGTGCCACCACCAGGGCTGCCCGGGGGGGCCCCTACGAGCAGTACTTC. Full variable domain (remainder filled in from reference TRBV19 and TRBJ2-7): DGGITQSPKYLFRKEGQNVTLSCEQNLNHDAMYWYRQDPGQGLRLIYYSQIVNDFQKGDIAEGYSVSREKKESFPLTVTSAQKNPTAFYLCATTRAARGGPYEQYFGPGTRLTVT.

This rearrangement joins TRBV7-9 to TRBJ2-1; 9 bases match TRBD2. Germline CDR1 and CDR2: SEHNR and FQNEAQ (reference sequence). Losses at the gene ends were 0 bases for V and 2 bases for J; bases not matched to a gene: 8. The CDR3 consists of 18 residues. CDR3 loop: CASSLAKILAGTYNEQFF. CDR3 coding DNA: TGTGCCAGCAGCTTAGCAAAAATCCTAGCGGGAACCTACAATGAGCAGTTCTTC.

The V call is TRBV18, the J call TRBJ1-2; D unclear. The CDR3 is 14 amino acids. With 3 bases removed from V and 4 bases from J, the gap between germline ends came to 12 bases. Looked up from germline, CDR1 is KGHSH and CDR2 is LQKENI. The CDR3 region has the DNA TGTGCCAGCTCACCGGGTGACACGGTCTATGGCTACACCTTC. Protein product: CASSPGDTVYGYTF.

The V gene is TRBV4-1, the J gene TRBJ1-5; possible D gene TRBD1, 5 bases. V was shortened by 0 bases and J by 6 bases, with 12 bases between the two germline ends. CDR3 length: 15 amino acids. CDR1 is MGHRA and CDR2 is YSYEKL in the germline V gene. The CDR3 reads CASSQDVQGRQPQHF. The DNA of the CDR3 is TGCGCCAGCAGCCAAGACGTCCAGGGTCGTCAGCCCCAGCATTTT.

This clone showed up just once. CDR3 sequence (DNA): TGTGCCAGCAGCACGGGACTAGCGGGGGGGCTTCGCACAGATACGCAGTATTTT. Encoded protein: CASSTGLAGGLRTDTQYF. The V gene is TRBV5-6, the J gene TRBJ2-3; 16 bases agree with TRBD2. The ends lost 4 bases at V and 1 base at J; junction bases unmatched: 6. CDR1 SGHDT and CDR2 YYEEEE come from the germline V gene. This CDR3 region has 18 residues.

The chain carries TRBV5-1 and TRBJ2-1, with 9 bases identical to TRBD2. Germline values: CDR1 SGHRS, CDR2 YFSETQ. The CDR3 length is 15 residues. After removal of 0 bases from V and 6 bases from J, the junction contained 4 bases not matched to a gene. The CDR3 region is CASSLALAGTNEQFF. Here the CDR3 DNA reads TGCGCCAGCAGCTTGGCGCTAGCGGGGACCAATGAGCAGTTCTTC.